By sample share, the clone carrying this T cell receptor beta chain is medium-sized. Indicated time point: sample taken at primary tumor resection. No cell sorting; template was whole RNA from tumor, lung tissue or PBMC. TCRdb reanalysed the 5' RACE reads using MiXCR and keeps one entry per CDR3 protein. In the table there are approximately 10,000 distinct CDR3 sequences, 5.5% to 6.5% of which are singletons. These data belong to a study of spatial heterogeneity in lung cancer. For the study at large: Beta-chain sequences were consistently detected more often than alpha-chain sequences. Combinations of a unique TCR and a UMI were tallied in raw reads, and on average each appeared more than ten times.

The ends were cut back, 4 bases at V and 8 bases at J, with 20 bases in the middle. The CDR3 runs 15 residues. Germline V gene data show CDR1 as MNHNS and CDR2 as SASEGT. The specimen comprised normal lung tissue next to the tumor, sampled at surgery. The sequence came from a male donor with early-stage non-small cell lung cancer. This chain connects TRBV6-1 to TRBJ1-2; D not resolved. The CDR3 reads CASSGGGPRARGYTF. CDR3 DNA sequence: TGTGCCAGCAGTGGGGGAGGGCCAAGGGCCCGCGGCTACACCTTC.